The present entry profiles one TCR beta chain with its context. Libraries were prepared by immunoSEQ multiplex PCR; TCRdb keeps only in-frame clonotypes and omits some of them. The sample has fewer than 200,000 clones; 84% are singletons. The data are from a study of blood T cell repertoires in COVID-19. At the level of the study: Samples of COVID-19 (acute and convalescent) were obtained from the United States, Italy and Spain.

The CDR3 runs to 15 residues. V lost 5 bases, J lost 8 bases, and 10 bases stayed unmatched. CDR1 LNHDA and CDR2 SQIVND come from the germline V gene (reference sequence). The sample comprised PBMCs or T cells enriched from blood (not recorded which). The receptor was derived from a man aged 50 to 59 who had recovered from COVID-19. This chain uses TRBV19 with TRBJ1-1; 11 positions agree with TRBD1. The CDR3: CASSSGTGGYSEAFF. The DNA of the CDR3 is TGTGCCAGTAGTTCGGGGACAGGGGGTTATTCGGAAGCTTTCTTT.